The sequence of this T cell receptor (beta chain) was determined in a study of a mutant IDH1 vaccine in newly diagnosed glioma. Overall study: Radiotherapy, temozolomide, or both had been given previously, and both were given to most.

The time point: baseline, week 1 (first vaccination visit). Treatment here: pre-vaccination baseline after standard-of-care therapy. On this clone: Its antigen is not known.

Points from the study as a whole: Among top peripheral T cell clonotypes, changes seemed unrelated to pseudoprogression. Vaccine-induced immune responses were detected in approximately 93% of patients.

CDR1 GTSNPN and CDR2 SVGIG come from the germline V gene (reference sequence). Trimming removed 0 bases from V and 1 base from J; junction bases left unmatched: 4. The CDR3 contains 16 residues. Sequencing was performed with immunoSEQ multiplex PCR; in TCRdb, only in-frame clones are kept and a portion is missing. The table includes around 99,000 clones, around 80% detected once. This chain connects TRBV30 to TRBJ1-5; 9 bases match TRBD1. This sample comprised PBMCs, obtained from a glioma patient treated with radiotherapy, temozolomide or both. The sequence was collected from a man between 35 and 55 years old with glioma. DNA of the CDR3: TGTGCCTGGAGTGTGAACAGGGGGCAGAGCAATCAGCCCCAGCATTTT. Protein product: CAWSVNRGQSNQPQHF. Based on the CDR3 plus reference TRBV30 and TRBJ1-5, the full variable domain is SQTIHQWPATLVQPVGSPLSLECTVEGTSNPNLYWYRQAAGRGLQLLFYSVGIGQISSEVPQNLSASRPQDRQFILSSKKLLLSDSGFYLCAWSVNRGQSNQPQHFGDGTRLSIL.